These 21 T cell receptor beta chains were all obtained from the same sample, sequenced in a study of T-cell memory formation after mild COVID-19. Via MiXCR, TCRdb re-called the 5' RACE reads, giving one row per CDR3 protein. The sample contains approximately 400,000 distinct CDR3 sequences, around 24% of which appear only once. Sample: PBMCs or a T cell subset sorted from them (not recorded which). The receptors here all came from an adult woman who had mild COVID-19 (a few samples of this study predate the infection). Cell type and time point are not known.

This chain links TRBV5-1 with TRBJ2-1; D perhaps matches TRBD1 (5 bases). V shed 6 bases and J shed 4 bases, with 14 bases lying between them. Germline CDR1 is SGHRS and CDR2 is YFSETQ. This CDR3 spans 14 amino acids. The CDR3 spells CASNVAGIYNEQFF. Here the CDR3 DNA reads TGCGCCAGCAACGTGGCAGGGATATACAATGAGCAGTTCTTC.

The genes are TRBV7-8 and TRBJ1-5; D gene uncertain. Looked up from germline, CDR1 is SGHVS and CDR2 is FQNEAQ. The ends were cut back, 5 bases at V and 0 bases at J, with 5 bases in the middle. CDR3 length equals 13 residues. CDR3 in DNA: TGTGCCAGCAGCGTCCATAGCAATCAGCCCCAGCATTTT. Translation: CASSVHSNQPQHF.

This clonotype occurred a few times. V usage is TRBV12-3 or TRBV12-4 and J usage is TRBJ1-2, with D perhaps TRBD1 (5 bases). V gave up 1 base and J gave up 5 bases, with 8 bases separating them. The CDR3 spans 13 residues. The CDR3 bases are TGTGCCAGCAGTTTAGACAGGTTGTATGGCTACACCTTC. It yields the protein CASSLDRLYGYTF.

This chain joins TRBV4-2 and TRBJ1-1, with 10 bases identical to TRBD1. J gave up 4 bases and V 0 bases, and 5 bases lay outside the gene matches. Germline V lookup: CDR1 LGHNA, CDR2 YNFKEQ. The CDR3 has 16 amino acids. The CDR3 DNA reads TGTGCCAGCAGCCAAGAATTGGACAGGGGGGTCACTGAAGCTTTCTTT. As protein: CASSQELDRGVTEAFF.

The rearrangement links TRBV3-1 to TRBJ2-5, with 9 nucleotides matching TRBD1. This CDR3 region has 14 residues. Germline V gene data show CDR1 as LGHDT and CDR2 as YNNKEL (reference sequence). J gave up 3 bases and V 3 bases, and 2 bases lay outside the gene matches. The CDR3 protein is CASSQWTGEETQYF. The CDR3 nucleotides are TGTGCCAGCAGCCAGTGGACAGGGGAAGAGACCCAGTACTTC.

This clonotype was seen only a few times. The rearrangement uses TRBV6-5 and TRBJ2-1; TRBD1 agrees at 8 bases. V lost 5 bases and J lost 3; bases outside the gene matches: 6. Germline loops: CDR1 MNHEY, CDR2 SVGAGI. The CDR3 is 15 residues long. The CDR3 sequence is CASSKTGGIYNEQFF. Written as DNA, the CDR3 is TGTGCCAGCAGTAAAACAGGGGGGATCTACAATGAGCAGTTCTTC.

The chain couples TRBV5-1 to TRBJ1-1; unclear D gene. This CDR3 is 13 amino acids long. CDR1 and CDR2 (germline): SGHRS, YFSETQ. The ends were cut back, 4 bases at V and 1 base at J, with 8 bases in the middle. CDR3 nucleotides: TGCGCCAGCAGCCACGACACGAACACTGAAGCTTTCTTT. Amino acid sequence: CASSHDTNTEAFF.

A few counts support this clonotype. CDR3 DNA: TGTGCCAGCAGCCAGGGACAGAGAAACACCATATATTTT. This gives the protein CASSQGQRNTIYF. V usage is TRBV28 and J usage is TRBJ1-3; TRBD1 matches 7 bases. V trimming: 6 bases; J trimming: 5 bases; junction bases outside the gene matches: 4. This CDR3 has 13 amino acids. The germline V gene encodes CDR1 MDHEN and CDR2 SYDVKM.

This clonotype came up a few times. V usage is TRBV5-1 and J usage is TRBJ2-7; the match to TRBD2 covers 14 bases. Germline V gives CDR1 SGHRS, CDR2 YFSETQ. The CDR3 has 15 amino acids. V lost 4 bases, J lost 4 bases, and 4 bases stayed unmatched. The DNA of the CDR3 is TGCGCCAGCAGCACCGGGACTAGCGGGAGATACGAGCAGTACTTC. The encoded protein is CASSTGTSGRYEQYF.

This clonotype showed up just a few times. The chain carries TRBV20-1 and TRBJ1-5; 8 bases fit TRBD1. With V trimmed by 1 base and J by 10 bases, 12 bases remained unmatched. The CDR3 contains 15 residues. Germline-derived CDR1 and CDR2 are DFQATT and SNEGSKA (reference sequence). CDR3 sequence reads: CSARGTGSPRVPQHF. CDR3 DNA sequence: TGCAGTGCTAGAGGGACAGGGAGCCCCAGGGTACCCCAGCATTTT.

This clonotype was counted only a few times. The genes are TRBV5-1 and TRBJ2-1; no definite D call. V was cut by 5 bases and J by 0 bases, with 9 bases left in between. CDR1 and CDR2 from the germline V gene are SGHRS and YFSETQ. The CDR3 contains 14 residues. In DNA form, the CDR3 reads TGCGCCAGCAGTTCCGTTCCCTCCTACAATGAGCAGTTCTTC. Its protein product is CASSSVPSYNEQFF. The whole variable domain, filled in from reference TRBV5-1 and TRBJ2-1, reads KAGVTQTPRYLIKTRGQQVTLSCSPISGHRSVSWYQQTPGQGLQFLFEYFSETQRNKGNFPGRFSGRQFSNSRSEMNVSTLELGDSALYLCASSSVPSYNEQFFGPGTRLTVL.

The chain uses TRBV7-3 and TRBJ2-2; D gene ambiguous. Trimming stripped 5 bases from V and 1 base from J, with 11 bases between. The CDR3 runs 15 residues. Germline CDR1 reads SGHTA; CDR2 reads FQGTGA. CDR3 sequence reads: CASSPYPMNTGELFF. The CDR3 DNA reads as TGTGCCAGCAGCCCCTATCCTATGAACACCGGGGAGCTGTTTTTT.

In this sample, this clonotype turned up a few times. This chain links TRBV20-1 with TRBJ2-7, with a weak D call TRBD2 (5 bases). V lost 3 bases, J lost 4 bases, and 19 bases lay in between. This CDR3 region has 15 residues. Germline values: CDR1 DFQATT, CDR2 SNEGSKA (reference sequence). CDR3 sequence: CSASLPGESLYEQYF. The DNA of the CDR3 is TGCAGTGCTAGCCTCCCTGGGGAGAGTCTGTACGAGCAGTACTTC.

This clonotype appeared a few times. The chain joins TRBV5-1 to TRBJ2-3, with D perhaps given as TRBD1 or TRBD2 (6 bases each). Per germline, CDR1 SGHRS and CDR2 YFSETQ. Trimming stripped 4 bases from V and 3 bases from J, with 15 bases between. The CDR3 consists of 15 residues. CDR3 DNA sequence: TGCGCCAGCAGCATTACGGGGGCTCGGACAGATACGCAGTATTTT. Translating gives CASSITGARTDTQYF.

In this sample, this clonotype turned up a few times. This chain joins TRBV6-6 and TRBJ2-7, with no clear D. Germline assignment: CDR1 MNHNY and CDR2 SVGAGI (reference sequence). This CDR3 has 14 residues. V was pared by 5 bases and J by 2 bases, with 13 bases between. For the CDR3, the DNA is TGTGCCAGCAGTGGCAGAACGATAACCTACGAGCAGTACTTC. Its translation: CASSGRTITYEQYF.

The rearrangement links TRBV12-3 or TRBV12-4 to TRBJ2-2; D is unclear. There are 12 residues in the CDR3. The ends were cut back, 3 bases at V and 9 bases at J, with 8 bases in the middle. The DNA for the CDR3 is TGTGCCAGCAGTTTGAGATCGTGGGAGCTGTTTTTT. Translating it yields CASSLRSWELFF.

This clonotype was counted only a few times. The chain joins TRBV11-2 to TRBJ2-3, with no clear D. The V gene lost 2 bases and the J gene lost 2 bases, with 5 bases spanning the gap. Germline CDR1 SGHAT, CDR2 FQNNGV. The CDR3 spans 13 residues. CDR3 sequence (DNA): TGTGCCAGCAGCTTACGGGTCACAGATACGCAGTATTTT. The encoded protein is CASSLRVTDTQYF.

A few counts support this clonotype. This chain joins TRBV12-3 or TRBV12-4 and TRBJ2-5, with D uncertain. Trimming stripped 1 base from V and 1 base from J, with 10 bases between. The CDR3 totals 15 residues. In DNA form, the CDR3 reads TGTGCCAGCAGTTTAGGAGAGGCGTTCCAAGAGACCCAGTACTTC. It yields the protein CASSLGEAFQETQYF.

V and J are TRBV5-1 and TRBJ2-7; D gene ambiguous. The CDR3 runs to 14 residues. The germline CDR1 and CDR2 sequences are SGHRS and YFSETQ. Trimming removed 0 bases at V and 6 bases at J, with 13 bases between. For the CDR3, the DNA is TGCGCCAGCAGCTTGGAGGCCCCCAATGGCGAGCAGTACTTC. Translated, it gives CASSLEAPNGEQYF.

The sample holds many counts of this clonotype. Compared with germline, one end of the junction differs, possibly owing to a read error. This chain connects TRBV7-7 to TRBJ2-1, with D tentatively TRBD1 (6 bases). This CDR3 region has 12 residues. The germline V gene has CDR1 SSHAT and CDR2 FNYEAQ (reference sequence). DNA of the CDR3: TGTGCTAGCAGCCCGACAGGCGGTGAGCAGTTCTTC. It translates to CASSPTGGEQFF.

This clonotype is a singleton in its sample. The rearrangement joins TRBV20-1 to TRBJ2-7, with D possibly TRBD2 on 6 matching bases. The germline V and J ends were trimmed by 2 bases and 7 bases, with 18 bases remaining between them. The germline CDR1 and CDR2 sequences are DFQATT and SNEGSKA (reference sequence). The CDR3 spans 14 residues. CDR3 in amino acids: CSARKVLRAGEQYF. CDR3 sequence (DNA): TGCAGTGCTAGAAAAGTACTGCGGGCGGGAGAGCAGTACTTC.